This paragraph reports one TCR beta chain. Its antigen is not known. The data originate from a study of cytomegalovirus exposure and HLA in healthy donors. About the study: In an earlier analysis, around 120 million unique TCR beta sequences were found from 200 million or so T cells. Points from the study as a whole: The study assumed roughly uniform donor sequencing depth for presence/absence analyses. Researchers catalogued some 160 TCR beta chains as cytomegalovirus-associated.

A multiplex PCR was run with 60 Vbeta primers and 13 Jbeta primers. Here immunoSEQ multiplex PCR was the method, and the copy in TCRdb shows in-frame clones only, minus some. Among 100,000 to 150,000 clones listed, around 78% were seen once. Germline-derived CDR1 and CDR2 are MDHEN and SYDVKM. This CDR3 has 11 residues. Deletions cut 5 bases from V and 7 bases from J, with 6 bases between. The chain recombines TRBV28 with TRBJ2-1; D is unclear. Sequencing was performed on PBMCs. This clonotype was sampled from a man aged 40-55 years in good health and CMV-seronegative. The CDR3 reads CASSPMNEQFF. DNA of the CDR3: TGTGCCAGCAGTCCTATGAATGAGCAGTTCTTC.